Shown below are 9 T cell receptor beta chains from a single sample sequenced in a study of T cells in pancreatic ductal adenocarcinoma. Surgery without prior neoadjuvant therapy was the treatment of the selected pancreatic ductal adenocarcinoma patients. Sequencing used immunoSEQ multiplex PCR; TCRdb keeps in-frame clones, though not all of them. The sample lists about 12,000 clones, 80% to 90% seen once, with 18% in the top ten. The sample taken for sequencing was PBMCs. These receptors were taken from a human donor with pancreatic ductal adenocarcinoma.

This chain links TRBV2 with TRBJ1-5; D is unresolved. Germline lookup yields CDR1 SNHLY and CDR2 FYNNEI. V shed 2 bases and J shed 0 bases, with 5 bases lying between them. The CDR3 has 14 amino acids. The chain's CDR3 is CASSESDSNQPQHF. The CDR3 nucleotides are TGTGCCAGCAGTGAATCGGATAGCAATCAGCCCCAGCATTTT.

This chain connects TRBV5-6 to TRBJ1-6, with 10 bases that match TRBD1. Germline values: CDR1 SGHDT, CDR2 YYEEEE. CDR3 size: 15 residues. V shed 6 bases, J shed 7 bases, and the junction held 7 bases outside the gene matches. CDR3 in amino acids: CASTYRDRGNSPLHF. The DNA for the CDR3 is TGTGCCAGCACCTACCGGGACAGGGGAAATTCACCCCTCCACTTT.

The chain links TRBV11-2 to TRBJ2-7; D possibly uses TRBD1 or TRBD2 (5 bases each). Germline assignment: CDR1 SGHAT and CDR2 FQNNGV. CDR3 length: 15 amino acids. V was trimmed by 5 bases and J by 3 bases, leaving 17 bases between them. The DNA for the CDR3 is TGTGCCAGCAGCCTTACCGGGGACCGAAACTACGAGCAGTACTTC. This translates into CASSLTGDRNYEQYF.

This clone appeared once. The V and J genes are TRBV19 and TRBJ1-1; D might be TRBD1 (6 bases). The CDR3 spans 15 residues. Germline values: CDR1 LNHDA, CDR2 SQIVND (reference sequence). Trimming stripped 5 bases from V and 6 bases from J, with 19 bases between. The CDR3 sequence: CASSEPGLQGAEAFF. CDR3 in DNA: TGTGCCAGTAGTGAACCGGGCCTACAGGGCGCTGAAGCTTTCTTT.

J is TRBJ2-1 and V is TRBV11-2, with TRBD2 matching 7 bases. The V and J ends lost 5 bases and 4 bases, in that order; junction bases with no gene match: 8. Germline lookup yields CDR1 SGHAT and CDR2 FQNNGV. The CDR3 is made up of 15 amino acids. The CDR3 DNA follows: TGTGCCAGCAGCGGCCTTAGCGGGTCGTACAATGAGCAGTTCTTC. Its protein product is CASSGLSGSYNEQFF.

The rearrangement links TRBV2 to TRBJ2-1; possible D gene TRBD2, 5 bases. Trimming stripped 0 bases from V and 9 bases from J, with 12 bases between. CDR3 length: 14 amino acids. CDR1 and CDR2 (germline): SNHLY, FYNNEI. CDR3 bases: TGTGCCAGCAGTGAAGCGCGGGCCTGGACTGAGCAGTTCTTC. Translation gives CASSEARAWTEQFF. Looking up the rest from reference TRBV2 and TRBJ2-1 gives the full variable domain: EPEVTQTPSHQVTQMGQEVILRCVPISNHLYFYWYRQILGQKVEFLVSFYNNEISEKSEIFDDQFSVERPDGSNFTLKIRSTKLEDSAMYFCASSEARAWTEQFFGPGTRLTVL.

This rearrangement joins TRBV12-5 to TRBJ1-1; a possible D gene is TRBD1 (6 bases). Trimming shortened V by 0 bases and J by 4 bases, and 12 bases separated the two germline ends. The CDR3 loop spans 15 amino acids. Germline CDR1 LGHNT, CDR2 FRNRAP. In DNA form, the CDR3 reads TGTGCTAGTGGTTTGGTTGAGGGGGGAATCACTGAAGCTTTCTTT. Its translation is CASGLVEGGITEAFF.

V gene TRBV11-2 combines with J gene TRBJ2-7, with 14 nucleotides matching TRBD2. J lost 4 bases, V lost 2 bases, and 13 bases had no gene match. The CDR3 is 19 amino acids. Germline-derived CDR1 and CDR2 are SGHAT and FQNNGV. CDR3 in DNA: TGTGCCAGCAGCTTAACCCACGGACTAGCGGGGGGTCACGGTTACGAGCAGTACTTC. This gives the protein CASSLTHGLAGGHGYEQYF.

CDR3 residues: CSVEGISQGHNTQYF. DNA of the CDR3: TGCAGCGTTGAAGGTATCAGCCAGGGACACAATACGCAGTATTTT. The V and J genes are TRBV29-1 and TRBJ2-3, with D possibly TRBD1 on 6 matching bases. This CDR3 has 15 amino acids. Trimming shortened V by 1 base and J by 7 bases, and 18 bases separated the two germline ends. The germline V gene encodes CDR1 SQVTM and CDR2 ANQGSEA.